The T cell receptor (beta chain) under discussion was sequenced for a study of technical replicates of blood from several donors. Some clones are missing from TCRdb's copy, which holds only in-frame ones; the method was immunoSEQ multiplex PCR. Of tens of thousands of clones in the sample, roughly 93% were seen once. Germline loops: CDR1 SGHTA, CDR2 FQGNSA. Between the trimmed V and J ends, which lost 1 base and 7 bases, there was a span of 7 bases. The CDR3 covers 12 residues. This clone was found once. The sequencing input was T cells isolated from PBMCs. The chain uses TRBV7-2 and TRBJ1-2; D not certain. The clonotype originates from a human donor in good health. The CDR3 DNA is TGTGCCAGCAGCTTAGTTTACTCTGGCTACACCTTC. Translating gives CASSLVYSGYTF. The whole variable domain, filled in from reference TRBV7-2 and TRBJ1-2, reads GAGVSQSPSNKVTEKGKDVELRCDPISGHTALYWYRQSLGQGLEFLIYFQGNSAPDKSGLPSDRFSAERTGGSVSTLTIQRTQQEDSAVYLCASSLVYSGYTFGSGTRLTVV.